This TCR beta chain originates from a study of blood T cell repertoires in COVID-19. Assay used: immunoSEQ multiplex PCR; TCRdb lists only in-frame clones, some missing. Among some 400,000 clones listed, 81% were seen once. Germline loops: CDR1 PRHDT, CDR2 FYEKMQ (reference sequence). Trimming removed 1 base from V and 0 bases from J, with 4 bases in between. This CDR3 has 14 residues. V gene TRBV13 combines with J gene TRBJ1-3; D uncertain. Sequenced: peripheral blood. This clonotype was sampled from a human donor with acute or convalescent COVID-19. The donor label of this sample is uncertain. The CDR3 is CASSLAHSGNTIYF. The CDR3 DNA reads as TGTGCCAGCAGCTTAGCCCACTCTGGAAACACCATATATTTT.